The sequence of this T cell receptor beta chain was determined in a study of blood T cell repertoires in COVID-19 (dated by TCRdb to about 2020). Some background on the complete study: The collaborator samples originated in the United States, Italy and Spain and spanned the acute and convalescent phases of COVID-19. The material from the prospective study consisted of cDNA or gDNA derived from T cells, B-cell-depleted T cells, or PBMCs. The dataset comprised deeply sampled blood TCRbeta repertoires from subjects exposed to, actively infected with, or recovered from COVID-19. The repertoires were made available in a free public database intended to serve as a resource for research on the immune response to SARS-CoV-2. The samples were drawn from two sources: the first 160 participants of the ongoing ImmuneRACE study, and fewer than 1,500 subjects contributed by 6 global collaborators. The sample metadata nearly always contained a de-identified subject ID, COVID-19 status, age in years and sex. Where available, HLA class I and class II types were taken from metadata supplied by the sample provider and were not determined by assay-based typing.

This clone has a single count. The target of this receptor is not known. The input lacks base qualities; no much larger clone sits a single base away. TCRbeta CDR3 regions were amplified from genomic DNA by means of the immunoSEQ Assay, a bias-controlled multiplex PCR. In the original analysis: Within the assay, amplification of reference gene primers was used to estimate how many nucleated cells each sample contained. To quantify the absolute abundance of each unique TCRbeta CDR3 rearrangement, sequence reads were collapsed and filtered. Productive Simpson clonality was computed per sample as the square root of Simpson's diversity index over productive rearrangements. TCRdb provides this immuneACCESS table in a form limited to in-frame rearrangements. Some clones are lacking; in checked studies, under half of them reflect an unresolved V gene, and why the rest are absent is not known. That table furnishes V, J and clone size, whereas the DNA furnished D and trimming. This sample comprises 150,000 to 200,000 clones, roughly 90% of them detected only once. The ten largest account for about 8.8% of the sample.

Counted from cysteine to phenylalanine, this CDR3 has 15 amino acids. Of the read, only the CDR3 DNA is kept; its 45 bases are in frame from base 1. V sheds 0 bases and J sheds 7 bases, leaving 16 bases between their ends. The germline V gene sets CDR1 to SGDLS and CDR2 to YYNGEE. Enrolling through a virtual design, the prospective study's participants ranged in age from roughly 18 to 95 years and lived across around 25 United States geographic areas. To assign participants to cohorts, the prospective study relied on clinical history that participants themselves reported in a screening survey and a study questionnaire. ImmuneRACE Cohort 3 recovered participants were defined by two consecutive negative NP/OP PCR tests, healthcare professional clearance, or symptom resolution. In the prospective study, whole blood, serum and a nasopharyngeal or oropharyngeal swab were collected from each participant by mobile phlebotomists. Over a roughly two-month period, participants in the prospective study had the option of providing additional blood draws and questionnaires. Before DNA extraction, blood samples from the prospective study were shipped at room temperature or frozen.

The paper as a whole reports these results and caveats: The quantity of clinical and demographic metadata differed by source and by participant and was supplied without curation.

Sequences were obtained from PBMCs or T cells enriched from blood (not recorded which). The chain employs TRBV9 and TRBJ1-2; a tentative D call is TRBD1 (6 bases match). This clonotype originated in a woman aged 18-29 years who had recovered from COVID-19. The CDR3 corresponds to CASSVDGGTTSGYTF. The DNA is as follows: TGTGCCAGCAGCGTAGATGGGGGCACCACCTCTGGCTACACCTTC.